What follows are 31 T cell receptor beta chains derived from one specimen sequenced in a study of T-cell reconstitution after alpha-beta-depleted transplantation in children. Preparation of the TCRbeta library was carried out with unique molecular identifiers. MiXCR, applied by TCRdb to the PCR reads, yields one record per CDR3 protein. The sample consists of around 270,000 distinct CDR3 sequences, 7.5% to 9% of them appearing once. General study points: Hyperexpanded clones declined; after one year, newly produced T cells mostly supplied diversity.

Their cognate antigens are unknown. Sequenced material: peripheral blood, taken 360 days after TCRalphabeta/CD19-depleted stem cell transplant. These receptors originate from a female patient aged 2-15 years who had a stem cell transplant for Fanconi anemia, so the T cells may come from the graft donor.

The chain links TRBV6-2 or TRBV6-3 to TRBJ1-5, with D unresolved. Trimming pared 8 bases from V and 1 base from J, leaving 15 bases between. The CDR3 runs to 15 residues. Germline CDR1 is MNHEY and CDR2 is SVGEGT. The CDR3 here is CASGPMVESNQPQHF. CDR3 nucleotide sequence: TGTGCCAGCGGCCCAATGGTTGAGAGCAATCAGCCCCAGCATTTT.

This clonotype came up a few times. The chain links TRBV3-1 to TRBJ2-1, with D perhaps TRBD1 (6 bases). V was pared by 4 bases and J by 9 bases, with 16 bases between. The CDR3 has 14 amino acids. Germline V gene sequence: CDR1 LGHDT, CDR2 YNNKEL (reference sequence). CDR3 protein: CASSPTQGPGEQFF. CDR3 nucleotide sequence: TGTGCCAGCAGCCCGACCCAGGGGCCGGGTGAGCAGTTCTTC.

This clonotype showed up many times. This chain joins TRBV24-1 and TRBJ2-5; D not resolved. Germline assignment: CDR1 KGHDR and CDR2 SFDVKD. Trimming removed 9 bases at V and 1 base at J, with 8 bases between. The CDR3 loop spans 12 amino acids. The CDR3 is CATEYFQETQYF. CDR3 nucleotides: TGTGCCACCGAGTATTTCCAAGAGACCCAGTACTTC.

The table lists this clonotype with a few counts. The gene calls are TRBV4-3 and TRBJ2-5; D might be TRBD1 (5 bases). This CDR3 contains 15 residues. Between the trimmed V and J ends, which lost 4 bases and 1 base, there was a span of 13 bases. CDR1 and CDR2 from the germline V gene are LGHNA and YSLEER. CDR3 protein: CASSPLGQAQETQYF. The CDR3 region has the DNA TGCGCCAGCAGCCCCCTGGGGCAGGCCCAAGAGACCCAGTACTTC.

This clonotype appeared many times. V usage is TRBV29-1 and J usage is TRBJ1-4; TRBD1 is a possible D gene (6 bases). Germline V lookup: CDR1 SQVTM, CDR2 ANQGSEA. The length of the CDR3 is 13 residues. The germline V and J ends were trimmed by 6 bases and 3 bases, with 11 bases remaining between them. CDR3 sequence (DNA): TGCAGCGTGGGGACAATTTCTAATGAAAAACTGTTTTTT. Encoded protein: CSVGTISNEKLFF.

There are a few counts of this clonotype. The rearrangement links TRBV5-1 to TRBJ1-2; TRBD1 matches at 8 bases. The CDR3 is 15 residues long. Germline CDR1 and CDR2: SGHRS and YFSETQ. Trimming cost V 1 base and J 3 bases; bases outside gene matches: 5. The CDR3 is CASSLKTTGDYGYTF. The CDR3 nucleotides read TGCGCCAGCAGCTTGAAGACGACAGGGGACTATGGCTACACCTTC.

This clonotype has only a few counts. The CDR3 DNA reads TGTGCCAGCAGGACTCAAACAGGGGGAGGTTCACCCCTCCACTTT. Protein sequence: CASRTQTGGGSPLHF. The chain links TRBV28 to TRBJ1-6, with 8 bases matching TRBD1. Losses at the gene ends were 6 bases for V and 9 bases for J; bases not matched to a gene: 10. The CDR3 sequence is 15 residues long. The germline V gene encodes CDR1 MDHEN and CDR2 SYDVKM.

The chain combines TRBV7-2 with TRBJ1-4; 7 bases align to TRBD1. Per germline, CDR1 SGHTA and CDR2 FQGNSA. There are 14 residues in the CDR3. J gave up 6 bases and V 5 bases, and 6 bases lay outside the gene matches. CDR3 bases: TGTGCCAGCAGCCCGACAGGGTGGCATGAAAAACTGTTTTTT. Protein: CASSPTGWHEKLFF.

This clonotype was found many times. The CDR3 bases are TGTGCCAGCAGCTTAAGCCAGGGGCTTTACAATGAGCAGTTCTTC. Amino acid sequence: CASSLSQGLYNEQFF. The chain combines TRBV7-9 with TRBJ2-1, with D perhaps matching TRBD1 (6 bases). The CDR3 is 15 amino acids. V shed 2 bases and J shed 4 bases, with 12 bases lying between them. The germline V gene has CDR1 SEHNR and CDR2 FQNEAQ (reference sequence).

This clonotype was found a few times. The rearrangement joins TRBV19 to TRBJ2-1, with a possible D match to TRBD1 (5 bases). The length of the CDR3 is 14 residues. V lost 3 bases, J lost 5 bases, and 11 bases lay in between. CDR1 LNHDA and CDR2 SQIVND come from the germline V gene (reference sequence). In nucleotides, the CDR3 is TGTGCCAGTAGTATGCAGGGTAGTAACAATGAGCAGTTCTTC. It translates to CASSMQGSNNEQFF.

This clonotype was seen ten or more times. The V call is TRBV3-1, the J call TRBJ2-5, with no clear D. The CDR3 consists of 15 residues. Looked up from germline, CDR1 is LGHDT and CDR2 is YNNKEL (reference sequence). Trimming cost V 0 bases and J 7 bases, with 15 bases left between them. DNA for the CDR3: TGTGCCAGCAGCCAAGAAGTTAACCATCCCTCGACCCAGTACTTC. Protein sequence: CASSQEVNHPSTQYF.

This clonotype showed up many times. The gene calls are TRBV20-1 and TRBJ2-2; the D gene is possibly TRBD1 (5 bases). Trimming shortened V by 1 base and J by 7 bases, and 13 bases separated the two germline ends. CDR1 is DFQATT, CDR2 SNEGSKA, per germline (reference sequence). This CDR3 contains 14 residues. CDR3 loop: CSARAARTNGELFF. The CDR3 nucleotides read TGCAGTGCTAGAGCCGCCCGGACAAACGGGGAGCTGTTTTTT.

This clonotype was found many times. The genes are TRBV12-3 or TRBV12-4 and TRBJ1-1; weak D call: TRBD1 (6 bases). The CDR3 contains 16 residues. V lost 6 bases to trimming and J lost 0 bases, with 17 bases between them. In DNA form, the CDR3 reads TGTGCCAGCAGCCCCTTAGGGGGACCGATGAACACTGAAGCTTTCTTT. Translating it yields CASSPLGGPMNTEAFF.

The chain has TRBV6-2 or TRBV6-3 and TRBJ2-5; no definite D call. This CDR3 is 12 amino acids long. Trimming removed 5 bases at V and 5 bases at J, with 9 bases between. Germline CDR1 is MNHEY and CDR2 is SVGEGT. CDR3 sequence (DNA): TGTGCCAGCAGTCCTTTTTTTGAGACCCAGTACTTC. It translates to CASSPFFETQYF.

There are many counts of this clonotype. The chain employs TRBV20-1 and TRBJ2-1, with 8 positions matching TRBD2. J gave up 7 bases and V 0 bases, and 5 bases lay outside the gene matches. The length of the CDR3 is 14 residues. Looked up from germline, CDR1 is DFQATT and CDR2 is SNEGSKA (reference sequence). As DNA, the CDR3 is TGCAGTGCTAGAGAACTAGCGGTTTTAAATGAGCAGTTCTTC. This gives the protein CSARELAVLNEQFF.

This clonotype was seen ten or more times. The chain employs TRBV6-5 and TRBJ2-2; 9 bases agree with TRBD2. Per germline, CDR1 MNHEY and CDR2 SVGAGI. This CDR3 spans 15 amino acids. J gave up 6 bases and V 1 base, and 3 bases lay outside the gene matches. The CDR3 DNA sequence: TGTGCCAGCAGTTACTACGGCGGGGGGGCCGGGGAGCTGTTTTTT. This sequence encodes CASSYYGGGAGELFF.

This clonotype was seen more than once but under ten times. The chain couples TRBV11-2 to TRBJ2-6; the match to TRBD1 covers 8 bases. Germline V gene sequence: CDR1 SGHAT, CDR2 FQNNGV. J gave up 3 bases and V 3 bases, and 1 base lay outside the gene matches. The CDR3 spans 15 residues. The CDR3 nucleotides are TGTGCCAGCAGCTTTACAGGGGGTGGGGCCAACGTCCTGACTTTC. Protein sequence: CASSFTGGGANVLTF.

This clonotype has a count of ten or more. V gene TRBV7-2 combines with J gene TRBJ1-2; D is perhaps TRBD1 (5 bases). The V end was cut by 5 bases, the J end by 5 bases, with 18 bases between. The germline V gene has CDR1 SGHTA and CDR2 FQGNSA. This CDR3 is 15 amino acids long. CDR3 in amino acids: CASSLGDVPTYGYTF. DNA for the CDR3: TGTGCCAGCAGCCTTGGGGACGTACCAACTTATGGCTACACCTTC.

This chain links TRBV29-1 with TRBJ2-1, with 14 bases lining up with TRBD2. Germline CDR1 and CDR2: SQVTM and ANQGSEA. This CDR3 comprises 15 residues. V shed 7 bases, J shed 8 bases, and the junction held 10 bases outside the gene matches. The CDR3 DNA reads as TGCAGCGGGGAGTCGGGGGGACTAGCGGGAGATGAGCAGTTCTTC. It specifies CSGESGGLAGDEQFF.

At least ten counts were recorded for this clonotype. DNA of the CDR3: TGTGCCAGCAGCTGGGGACAGCCTGGTGGAGGTTTCTTT. Residues: CASSWGQPGGGFF. The chain couples TRBV7-9 to TRBJ1-1; 7 bases align to TRBD1. V trimming: 4 bases; J trimming: 13 bases; junction bases outside the gene matches: 12. Per germline, CDR1 SEHNR and CDR2 FQNEAQ (reference sequence). The CDR3 spans 13 residues.

In this sample, this clonotype turned up many times. The V gene is TRBV20-1, the J gene TRBJ2-5; D remains ambiguous. There are 14 residues in the CDR3. Trimming left V 1 base short and J 2 bases short, with 11 bases between. Germline values: CDR1 DFQATT, CDR2 SNEGSKA (reference sequence). CDR3 region: CSARVHLKQETQYF. The CDR3 bases are TGCAGTGCTAGAGTCCACCTTAAGCAAGAGACCCAGTACTTC.

Ten or more counts support this clonotype. V gene TRBV29-1 combines with J gene TRBJ1-1; 8 nucleotides agree with TRBD1. The CDR3 has 13 amino acids. Per germline, CDR1 SQVTM and CDR2 ANQGSEA. V dropped 3 bases and J dropped 2; count of bases not matched to a gene: 2. CDR3 protein: CSVDRGPNTEAFF. The CDR3 DNA follows: TGCAGCGTTGACAGGGGGCCTAACACTGAAGCTTTCTTT.

This clonotype was seen many times. V is TRBV5-1 and J is TRBJ2-3, with a weak D call TRBD2 (6 bases). Trimming stripped 4 bases from V and 2 bases from J, with 20 bases between. From germline, CDR1 is SGHRS and CDR2 YFSETQ. The CDR3 covers 17 residues. CDR3 residues: CASSIGGGAFHTDTQYF. CDR3 bases: TGCGCCAGCAGCATTGGGGGAGGCGCCTTTCACACAGATACGCAGTATTTT.

This clonotype appeared a few times. The chain couples TRBV7-3 to TRBJ1-2; unclear D gene. CDR1 is SGHTA, CDR2 FQGTGA, per germline. V lost 1 base and J lost 7, with 10 bases in between. CDR3 length: 13 residues. CDR3 amino acids: CASSLISGSGYTF. The CDR3 region has the DNA TGTGCCAGCAGCTTAATTTCCGGGAGTGGCTACACCTTC.

The rearrangement joins TRBV6-5 to TRBJ2-5, with a possible D match to TRBD2 (6 bases). The V gene lost 4 bases and the J gene lost 4 bases, with 13 bases spanning the gap. Germline V gene lookup returns CDR1 MNHEY and CDR2 SVGAGI. The CDR3 consists of 14 residues. The CDR3 DNA sequence: TGTGCCAGCAGTTTCGGACCCGGGGGAGAGACCCAGTACTTC. Its protein product is CASSFGPGGETQYF.

V is TRBV7-2 and J is TRBJ1-1; 7 bases line up with TRBD1. Germline values: CDR1 SGHTA, CDR2 FQGNSA. Unmatched junction bases numbered 14, after V lost 3 bases and J lost 1 base. This CDR3 region has 18 residues. The CDR3 spells CASSFGYQGVLTNTEAFF. CDR3 nucleotide sequence: TGTGCCAGCAGCTTCGGTTACCAGGGGGTCCTCACGAACACTGAAGCTTTCTTT.

The CDR3 region is CASSERIGGRSGNTIYF. The CDR3 coding sequence is TGTGCCAGCAGTGAGAGGATCGGGGGTCGCTCTGGAAACACCATATATTTT. This chain connects TRBV2 to TRBJ1-3; D may be TRBD1 (5 bases). V lost 3 bases to trimming and J lost 0 bases, with 15 bases between them. Germline V gives CDR1 SNHLY, CDR2 FYNNEI. There are 17 residues in the CDR3.

This clonotype was found a few times. This sequence joins TRBV13 and TRBJ1-1; the D gene is possibly TRBD1 (5 bases). Trimming removed 8 bases at V and 7 bases at J, with 20 bases between. CDR3 length: 14 residues. Germline CDR1 is PRHDT and CDR2 is FYEKMQ (reference sequence). The CDR3 here is CASLHGVGGSEAFF. CDR3 DNA: TGTGCCAGCCTTCACGGGGTCGGGGGAAGTGAAGCTTTCTTT.

The rearrangement links TRBV15 to TRBJ2-3; the match to TRBD1 covers 9 bases. V was clipped by 8 bases and J by 1 base; unmatched bases: 4. The germline gives CDR1 LNHNV, CDR2 YYDKDF (reference sequence). This CDR3 contains 14 residues. CDR3: CATRDREGTDTQYF. CDR3 bases: TGTGCCACCCGGGACAGGGAGGGCACAGATACGCAGTATTTT.

This clonotype was seen only a few times. The chain is built from TRBV2 and TRBJ2-1, with a tentative D call TRBD1 (6 bases). The length of the CDR3 is 15 residues. V gave up 7 bases and J gave up 8 bases, with 21 bases separating them. Germline CDR1 is SNHLY and CDR2 is FYNNEI. The CDR3 DNA reads as TGTGCCAGCAATATACAGGGCCTCGAGGGGGATGAGCAGTTCTTC. Its translation is CASNIQGLEGDEQFF.

The chain has TRBV11-2 and TRBJ1-3, with D unclear. CDR1 and CDR2 from the germline V gene are SGHAT and FQNNGV. V dropped 5 bases and J dropped 5 bases, with 10 bases sitting between them. The length of the CDR3 is 13 residues. The CDR3 nucleotides read TGTGCCAGCAGCACCCTGACTCGAAACACCATATATTTT. Its protein product is CASSTLTRNTIYF.